Below are 32 T cell receptor beta chains sequenced from a single sample in a study of T-cell memory formation after mild COVID-19. TCRdb processed the 5' RACE reads anew with MiXCR; each CDR3 protein has one entry. The data contain roughly 110,000 distinct CDR3 sequences, around 15% of them singletons. The sequencing sample was made of PBMCs or a T cell subset sorted from them (not recorded which). Receptor source: a young man who had mild COVID-19 (a few samples of this study predate the infection). Cell type and time point are not known.

This clonotype has just a few counts. The rearrangement links TRBV7-9 to TRBJ1-4; the match to TRBD1 covers 8 bases. The J segment lost 5 bases and the V segment lost 5 bases, leaving 7 bases of the junction unmatched. Germline loops: CDR1 SEHNR, CDR2 FQNEAQ (reference sequence). CDR3 length: 15 residues. CDR3 nucleotide sequence: TGTGCCAGCAGCGTAAGACAGGGGTGGAATGAAAAACTGTTTTTT. Translation: CASSVRQGWNEKLFF. Complete variable domain (other parts from reference TRBV7-9 and TRBJ1-4): DTGVSQNPRHKITKRGQNVTFRCDPISEHNRLYWYRQTLGQGPEFLTYFQNEAQLEKSRLLSDRFSAERPKGSFSTLEIQRTEQGDSAMYLCASSVRQGWNEKLFFGSGTQLSVL.

This clonotype was counted at least ten times. The chain recombines TRBV12-3 or TRBV12-4 with TRBJ2-1; D is unclear. This CDR3 contains 12 residues. V lost 5 bases, J lost 6 bases, and 8 bases lay in between. The CDR3: CASSPTINEQFF. CDR3 nucleotide sequence: TGTGCCAGCAGTCCAACAATCAATGAGCAGTTCTTC.

Remarks on this clonotype: A much more abundant neighbour one base away suggests this may be a read error. This chain joins TRBV5-1 and TRBJ1-1; perhaps TRBD1 as D (5 bases). Germline lookup yields CDR1 SGHRS and CDR2 YFSETQ. The V end lost 1 base, the J end lost 4 bases, and 17 bases lay between the germline ends. CDR3 length equals 16 residues. CDR3 sequence reads: CASSLLKRKGPTEAFF. The CDR3 DNA sequence: TGCGCCAGCAGCTTGCTTAAGAGGAAGGGGCCCACTGAAGCTTTCTTT.

This chain links TRBV19 with TRBJ1-1; D is possibly TRBD1 (5 bases). Germline lookup yields CDR1 LNHDA and CDR2 SQIVND (reference sequence). V lost 3 bases and J lost 8, with 10 bases in between. This CDR3 has 12 amino acids. CDR3 nucleotides: TGTGCCAGTAGTATCGGGGCCGTAGAAGCTTTCTTT. Protein sequence: CASSIGAVEAFF.

This clonotype was picked up many times. The V and J genes are TRBV6-5 and TRBJ1-1; D uncertain. V dropped 2 bases and J dropped 2 bases, with 9 bases sitting between them. Germline V lookup: CDR1 MNHEY, CDR2 SVGAGI. The CDR3 is 14 amino acids. The CDR3 coding sequence is TGTGCCAGCAGTTACAATCCAATTAACACTGAAGCTTTCTTT. Amino acids: CASSYNPINTEAFF.

This clonotype was detected a few times. The chain recombines TRBV7-7 with TRBJ2-7, with TRBD1 matching 8 bases. J was trimmed by 3 bases and V by 3 bases; bases with no gene match: 7. Germline values: CDR1 SSHAT, CDR2 FNYEAQ (reference sequence). The CDR3 loop spans 15 amino acids. The CDR3 bases are TGTGCCAGCAGCTTTGGCAGGGGGCCGAGCTACGAGCAGTACTTC. It encodes CASSFGRGPSYEQYF.

This clonotype was seen many times. The rearrangement links TRBV7-9 to TRBJ2-3; 9 bases match TRBD2. This CDR3 is built from 14 residues. Trimming removed 5 bases from V and 3 bases from J; junction bases left unmatched: 3. Germline CDR1 and CDR2: SEHNR and FQNEAQ (reference sequence). The CDR3 DNA sequence: TGTGCCAGCAGCGCGGGGGGGCATACAGATACGCAGTATTTT. It yields the protein CASSAGGHTDTQYF. The full variable domain, rest sourced from reference TRBV7-9 and TRBJ2-3, is DTGVSQNPRHKITKRGQNVTFRCDPISEHNRLYWYRQTLGQGPEFLTYFQNEAQLEKSRLLSDRFSAERPKGSFSTLEIQRTEQGDSAMYLCASSAGGHTDTQYFGPGTRLTVL.

In this sample, this clonotype turned up a few times. The V gene is TRBV11-2, the J gene TRBJ2-3; 7 bases are a match to TRBD1. The germline V gene encodes CDR1 SGHAT and CDR2 FQNNGV. The CDR3 loop spans 19 amino acids. V lost 1 base to trimming and J lost 1 base; unmatched junction nucleotides: 14. The CDR3: CASSLVAPRSGTGTDTQYF. The CDR3 bases are TGTGCCAGCAGCTTAGTGGCGCCCCGGTCGGGGACAGGCACAGATACGCAGTATTTT.

This clonotype was picked up a small number of times. The genes are TRBV4-1 and TRBJ1-5; weak D call: TRBD1 (5 bases). CDR3 length equals 15 residues. Per the germline V gene, CDR1 is MGHRA and CDR2 is YSYEKL. V was trimmed by 6 bases and J by 0 bases, leaving 12 bases between them. The CDR3 coding sequence is TGCGCCAGCAGGGAGAGGGACGTTAGCAATCAGCCCCAGCATTTT. This sequence encodes CASRERDVSNQPQHF.

This sequence joins TRBV7-9 and TRBJ1-6; no clear D gene. Germline V gene sequence: CDR1 SEHNR, CDR2 FQNEAQ (reference sequence). CDR3 length equals 13 residues. V was trimmed by 3 bases and J by 7 bases, leaving 7 bases between them. CDR3 sequence: CASSFQTNSPLHF. The CDR3 DNA reads TGTGCCAGCAGCTTCCAGACGAATTCACCCCTCCACTTT. The variable domain in full, completed from reference TRBV7-9 and TRBJ1-6, reads DTGVSQNPRHKITKRGQNVTFRCDPISEHNRLYWYRQTLGQGPEFLTYFQNEAQLEKSRLLSDRFSAERPKGSFSTLEIQRTEQGDSAMYLCASSFQTNSPLHFGNGTRLTVT.

This clonotype was observed a handful of times. The chain is built from TRBV5-6 and TRBJ1-2; 10 bases fit TRBD1. CDR1 SGHDT and CDR2 YYEEEE come from the germline V gene. V shed 2 bases, J shed 5 bases, and the junction held 3 bases outside the gene matches. This CDR3 is built from 14 residues. CDR3 coding DNA: TGTGCCAGCAGCTTTGGACAGGGGGTTTATGGCTACACCTTC. Amino acids: CASSFGQGVYGYTF.

This clonotype has at least ten counts. This rearrangement joins TRBV7-8 to TRBJ1-5; weak D call: TRBD1 (6 bases). V lost 4 bases, J lost 0 bases, and 13 bases lay in between. The CDR3 has 16 amino acids. Germline V lookup: CDR1 SGHVS, CDR2 FQNEAQ. The CDR3 sequence: CASSSWTENSNQPQHF. The CDR3 bases are TGTGCCAGCAGCTCATGGACAGAGAATAGCAATCAGCCCCAGCATTTT.

A few counts support this clonotype. The chain employs TRBV7-6 and TRBJ2-7; D is possibly TRBD2 (5 bases). Germline lookup yields CDR1 SGHVS and CDR2 FNYEAQ. CDR3 length: 13 residues. V was trimmed by 3 bases and J by 2 bases, leaving 8 bases between them. For the CDR3, the DNA is TGTGCCAGCAGCTTGCAGGAGGCCTACGAGCAGTACTTC. It encodes CASSLQEAYEQYF.

This clonotype was observed a handful of times. This chain links TRBV5-1 with TRBJ2-7; TRBD1 agrees at 9 bases. This CDR3 is 14 amino acids long. Looked up from germline, CDR1 is SGHRS and CDR2 is YFSETQ. The junction had 7 bases not matched to a gene; V was cut back by 4 bases and J by 5 bases. The CDR3 loop is CASSTGQGSNEQYF. The CDR3 DNA sequence: TGCGCCAGCAGCACGGGACAGGGAAGCAACGAGCAGTACTTC. Combining the CDR3 with reference TRBV5-1 and TRBJ2-7 gives the whole variable domain KAGVTQTPRYLIKTRGQQVTLSCSPISGHRSVSWYQQTPGQGLQFLFEYFSETQRNKGNFPGRFSGRQFSNSRSEMNVSTLELGDSALYLCASSTGQGSNEQYFGPGTRLTVT.

The V and J genes are TRBV7-2 and TRBJ2-3; 14 bases map to TRBD2. The CDR3 loop spans 16 amino acids. Germline CDR1 reads SGHTA; CDR2 reads FQGNSA. The ends lost 5 bases at V and 1 base at J; junction bases unmatched: 2. CDR3 in amino acids: CASSMTSGGGTDTQYF. The CDR3 coding sequence is TGTGCCAGCAGCATGACTAGCGGGGGGGGCACAGATACGCAGTATTTT.

Comment on this clonotype: At one boundary the junction diverges from the germline segment, which might be a read error. The chain employs TRBV27 and TRBJ1-1, with no clear D. Germline V CDR1 and CDR2: MNHEY, SMNVEV (reference sequence). The CDR3 covers 14 residues. The CDR3 DNA follows: TGTGACAGCAGTTTAGGAACGGGGAACACTGAAGCTTTCTTT. It is translated as CDSSLGTGNTEAFF.

Comments on this clonotype: This sequence may be a read error, since a much larger clone differs from it by one base. The chain is built from TRBV7-2 and TRBJ1-5; 7 bases match TRBD1. The germline V gene has CDR1 SGHTA and CDR2 FQGNSA. The V gene end was trimmed by 1 base and the J gene end by 11 bases; junction bases not matched to a gene: 11. The CDR3 consists of 15 residues. CDR3 in amino acids: CASSLGGGQLFAQHF. The CDR3 coding sequence is TGTGCCAGCAGCTTAGGAGGGGGACAGCTCTTCGCCCAGCATTTT.

The chain links TRBV20-1 to TRBJ2-7; 11 bases fit TRBD1. The CDR3 covers 17 residues. Germline V gene sequence: CDR1 DFQATT, CDR2 SNEGSKA (reference sequence). The V gene end was trimmed by 1 base and the J gene end by 4 bases; junction bases not matched to a gene: 12. Written as DNA, the CDR3 is TGCAGTGCTAGAGGGCCCTTCCCGGACAGGGGGCTGTACGAGCAGTACTTC. It specifies CSARGPFPDRGLYEQYF.

This chain uses TRBV25-1 with TRBJ2-1; no clear D. CDR3 length: 11 amino acids. Germline values: CDR1 MGHDK, CDR2 SYGVNS. Trimming took off 4 bases at V and 8 bases at J, with 6 bases between the two ends. The DNA for the CDR3 is TGTGCCAGCAGTGGATGGTATGAGCAGTTCTTC. Its translation is CASSGWYEQFF.

The V gene is TRBV9, the J gene TRBJ1-2; tentatively, D is TRBD1 (6 bases). V gave up 3 bases and J gave up 4 bases, with 13 bases separating them. Germline assignment: CDR1 SGDLS and CDR2 YYNGEE. The CDR3 is 14 amino acids. This CDR3 is CASSARTDPYGYTF. In DNA form, the CDR3 reads TGTGCCAGCAGCGCAAGGACAGATCCCTATGGCTACACCTTC. Variable domain in full (rest from reference TRBV9 and TRBJ1-2): DSGVTQTPKHLITATGQRVTLRCSPRSGDLSVYWYQQSLDQGLQFLIQYYNGEERAKGNILERFSAQQFPDLHSELNLSSLELGDSALYFCASSARTDPYGYTFGSGTRLTVV.

The V call is TRBV29-1, the J call TRBJ2-2, with D possibly called TRBD1 or TRBD2 (5 bases each). This CDR3 comprises 16 residues. Germline assignment: CDR1 SQVTM and CDR2 ANQGSEA. Trimming removed 6 bases from V and 6 bases from J, with 23 bases in between. The CDR3 protein is CSVGVSTGTRAGELFF. In DNA, the CDR3 is TGCAGCGTCGGGGTTTCGACGGGGACGAGGGCCGGGGAGCTGTTTTTT.

With regard to this clonotype: Sequence at one end of the junction differs from germline and may be a read error. The chain employs TRBV7-6 and TRBJ2-1; perhaps D is TRBD1 or TRBD2 (6 bases each). The CDR3 length is 15 residues. CDR1 and CDR2 (germline): SGHVS, FNYEAQ. The DNA of the CDR3 is TGTACCAGCAGCCTGGAGGGGGACCCCTACAATGAGCAGTTCTTC. Protein sequence: CTSSLEGDPYNEQFF.

For the CDR3, the DNA is TGTGCCACCTCGGACAGGTCGGGCGGGGAGCTGTTTTTT. Amino acids: CATSDRSGGELFF. This rearrangement joins TRBV15 to TRBJ2-2; 7 nucleotides agree with TRBD1. J was trimmed by 7 bases and V by 8 bases; bases with no gene match: 7. The CDR3 length is 13 residues. Germline V gene sequence: CDR1 LNHNV, CDR2 YYDKDF (reference sequence).

Only a few counts were recorded for this clonotype. J is TRBJ1-4 and V is TRBV4-1; D call uncertain. The CDR3 sequence is 14 residues long. V lost 1 base, J lost 7 bases, and 10 bases lay in between. Germline V gene lookup returns CDR1 MGHRA and CDR2 YSYEKL. The CDR3 sequence is CASSQVPGREKLFF. The CDR3 DNA is TGCGCCAGCAGCCAAGTCCCAGGACGTGAAAAACTGTTTTTT.

The chain is built from TRBV7-9 and TRBJ2-1; D is possibly TRBD2 (7 bases). This CDR3 comprises 16 residues. The V gene's germline CDR1 is SEHNR and CDR2 FQNEAQ (reference sequence). Trimming removed 5 bases at V and 2 bases at J, with 16 bases between. CDR3 sequence (DNA): TGTGCCAGCAGCCTCTACTCGGGGGGCCCCTACAATGAGCAGTTCTTC. This sequence encodes CASSLYSGGPYNEQFF.

In this sample, this clonotype turned up once. V and J are TRBV5-1 and TRBJ2-2; 8 bases are a match to TRBD1. Losses at the gene ends were 0 bases for V and 8 bases for J; bases not matched to a gene: 12. The CDR3 has 17 amino acids. The germline gives CDR1 SGHRS, CDR2 YFSETQ. CDR3 nucleotide sequence: TGCGCCAGCAGCTTGGCCGGAGGCAGGGGGCTTGCTGGGGAGCTGTTTTTT. Amino acids: CASSLAGGRGLAGELFF.

The chain joins TRBV20-1 to TRBJ2-5; 10 bases line up with TRBD2. Per the germline V gene, CDR1 is DFQATT and CDR2 is SNEGSKA (reference sequence). The CDR3 loop spans 15 amino acids. V lost 2 bases to trimming and J lost 4 bases; unmatched junction nucleotides: 7. CDR3 in DNA: TGCAGTGCTAGAAAGCTAGCGGGGGAACGAGAGACCCAGTACTTC. It is translated as CSARKLAGERETQYF.

The gene calls are TRBV2 and TRBJ1-5; 7 positions agree with TRBD1. Germline-derived CDR1 and CDR2 are SNHLY and FYNNEI. The CDR3 has 16 residues. The ends lost 11 bases at V and 5 bases at J; junction bases unmatched: 18. The CDR3 nucleotides read TGTGCCTCACCCCTACGGTACAGGGGAGAGGATCAGCCCCAGCATTTT. As protein: CASPLRYRGEDQPQHF.

This clonotype was seen a few times. V usage is TRBV20-1 and J usage is TRBJ1-1; D is undetermined. CDR3 size: 15 residues. Germline loops: CDR1 DFQATT, CDR2 SNEGSKA (reference sequence). Trimming cost V 5 bases and J 1 base, with 17 bases left between them. CDR3: CSAAHHRVQNTEAFF. CDR3 DNA: TGCAGTGCTGCCCACCACCGGGTCCAGAACACTGAAGCTTTCTTT.

The chain couples TRBV7-9 to TRBJ1-3, with 9 bases matching TRBD1. V was clipped by 6 bases and J by 4 bases; unmatched bases: 10. The CDR3 has 16 amino acids. Germline V gene sequence: CDR1 SEHNR, CDR2 FQNEAQ (reference sequence). CDR3 bases: TGTGCCAGCAGTTACAGGGGGCTGGAAGTCGGAAACACCATATATTTT. It translates to CASSYRGLEVGNTIYF.

The CDR3: CASSITRGNTGELFF. In DNA, the CDR3 is TGCGCCAGCAGCATTACCAGGGGGAACACCGGGGAGCTGTTTTTT. The rearrangement uses TRBV4-1 and TRBJ2-2; tentatively, D is TRBD1 (6 bases). This CDR3 is built from 15 residues. CDR1 and CDR2 (germline): MGHRA, YSYEKL. The V and J ends lost 5 bases and 1 base respectively, with 11 bases between them.

The V gene is TRBV7-2, the J gene TRBJ1-2; possible D gene TRBD1, 5 bases. V was pared by 4 bases and J by 8 bases, with 14 bases between. The CDR3 length is 13 residues. Looked up from germline, CDR1 is SGHTA and CDR2 is FQGNSA. For the CDR3, the DNA is TGTGCCAGCAGCTCGGGACTGCTAATAGGCTACACCTTC. Its translation: CASSSGLLIGYTF.